The T cell receptor (beta chain) under discussion was sequenced for a study of Ad26.COV2.S vaccination and SARS-CoV-2 variants. In the study overall: Recipients of Ad26.COV2.S got it intramuscularly, once or twice 56 days apart.

About this clone: Its target is unknown.

Some clones are missing from TCRdb's copy, which holds only in-frame ones; the method was immunoSEQ multiplex PCR. Here the sample spans approximately 300,000 clones, 85% being singletons. Study results and limitations: Following vaccination, spike-specific CD8+ and CD4+ T cell responses reportedly exhibited substantial breadth.

Treatment here: roughly 20 received Ad26.COV2.S at low or high dose, single or two shots; several received placebo; per-sample allocation not given. Samples were taken on day 63 after the first vaccine or placebo injection. Spike of the Wuhan-strain SARS-CoV-2 was expressed by an Ad26 vector, which formed the vaccine. With V trimmed by 6 bases and J by 5 bases, 14 bases remained unmatched. This CDR3 has 16 amino acids. Per germline, CDR1 MNHEY and CDR2 SMNVEV (reference sequence). Here the sequenced sample was peripheral blood, taken in a trial of Ad26.COV2.S vaccine versus placebo. This TCR derives from a person aged 18-60 years who received the Ad26.COV2.S COVID-19 vaccine or a placebo. The chain recombines TRBV27 with TRBJ2-5; 8 bases agree with TRBD2. CDR3 DNA sequence: TGTGCCAGCAGCCCTCGTCCGGGGGGGCCTGAGGAGACCCAGTACTTC. Its translation is CASSPRPGGPEETQYF.